Sequencing of this T cell receptor beta chain was carried out in a study of early T cells in non-severe SARS-CoV-2 infection. Germline lookup yields CDR1 DFQATT and CDR2 SNEGSKA (reference sequence). Trimming removed 0 bases at V and 2 bases at J, with 14 bases between. CDR3 size: 17 residues. This clonotype was observed many times. Individual cDNA molecules received unique molecular identifiers during library preparation. TCRdb re-analysed the 5' RACE reads in MiXCR, keeping a single row per CDR3 protein. The sample includes about 33,000 distinct CDR3 sequences, approximately 6% seen only once; the top ten take 13%.

The material sequenced was whole blood. This chain joins TRBV20-1 and TRBJ2-6, with a tentative D call TRBD2 (6 bases). The source of this sequence is an adult who was a healthcare worker with PCR-confirmed SARS-CoV-2 infection or an uninfected control (not recorded which). The chain's CDR3 is CSARDPGLPAGANVLTF. In DNA, the CDR3 is TGCAGTGCTAGAGATCCGGGACTCCCGGCTGGGGCCAACGTCCTGACTTTC.